A selection of T cell receptor beta chains follows, all from one sample in a study of blood T cell repertoires in COVID-19. Assay: immunoSEQ multiplex PCR; the TCRdb copy retains only in-frame clones and omits some. Altogether 150,000 to 200,000 clones are present, about 85% being singletons, with the ten largest covering around 5%. Sequencing was done on a sample of peripheral blood. These receptors were obtained from a woman between 45 and 65 years old with COVID-19, enrolled during active disease. CDR3s leave out the opening cysteine and the closing phenylalanine or tryptophan. The order of the fields is J gene, V gene, D gene, CDR3 length, CDR3 protein. D genes are given only for firm matches.

TRBJ1-3 | TRBV6-5 | TRBD1 | 14 | ASSSPTGGRGNTIY
TRBJ2-3 | TRBV6-5 | TRBD2 | 14 | ASSYSNSGGVDTQY
TRBJ2-7 | TRBV19 | TRBD1 | 16 | ASSIAAGQGVYYYEQY
TRBJ2-5 | TRBV11-3 | TRBD2 | 14 | ASSSPWTRGGETQY
TRBJ2-3 | TRBV12-5 | - | 11 | ASGLGATDTQY
TRBJ1-5 | TRBV28 | TRBD1 | 10 | ASSTGEQPQH
TRBJ1-1 | TRBV27 | - | 9 | ASTSTGRAF
TRBJ2-2 | TRBV5-1 | - | 13 | ASSLGTANTGELF
TRBJ1-5 | TRBV19 | - | 14 | ASTPGGIDSNQPQH
TRBJ2-5 | TRBV2 | - | 12 | ASSERLTEETQY
TRBJ1-2 | TRBV5-1 | TRBD1 | 15 | ASSTTVGTGGEYGYT
TRBJ1-1 | TRBV2 | - | 12 | ASSDPPGNTEAF
TRBJ2-3 | TRBV4-1 | - | 14 | ASSQEVVAGTDTQY
TRBJ2-1 | TRBV5-1 | TRBD2 | 13 | ASSLALAGVNEQF
TRBJ1-1 | TRBV19 | - | 13 | ASSILDSPPTEAF
TRBJ2-4 | TRBV6-1 | TRBD2 | 14 | ASSDTSGGAKNIQY
TRBJ1-5 | TRBV28 | TRBD1 | 13 | ASSPGTGKNQPQH
TRBJ1-6 | TRBV27 | - | 15 | ASRDAGGSGDHSPLH
TRBJ1-1 | TRBV7-2 | - | 13 | ASSLRVQVNTEAF
TRBJ2-3 | TRBV6-6 | TRBD2 | 13 | ASSQGASGGDTQY
TRBJ2-5 | TRBV10-3 | - | 10 | AISDREETQY
TRBJ1-5 | TRBV7-9 | - | 11 | ASSPQQNQPQH
TRBJ2-4 | TRBV9 | TRBD2 | 14 | ASSVGSGVAKNIQY
TRBJ2-5 | TRBV28 | TRBD2 | 15 | ASSFQAGGRFGETQY
TRBJ2-3 | TRBV6-5 | - | 12 | ASSYSMGPDTQY
TRBJ2-2 | TRBV6-2/TRBV6-3 | TRBD2 | 13 | ASSLQLAGDGELF
TRBJ2-7 | TRBV6-1 | TRBD2 | 13 | ASSEFPGLAFEQY
TRBJ2-2 | TRBV27 | - | 14 | ASSLLLAVDTGELF
TRBJ1-6 | TRBV12-5 | TRBD1 | 15 | ASGLLSGTGGESPLH
TRBJ2-2 | TRBV1 | - | 12 | TSSQEHLDRELF
TRBJ2-2 | TRBV6-1 | - | 14 | ASSDRRQAYTGELF